This record covers a single T cell receptor (beta chain). This entry belongs to a study of blood T cell repertoires in COVID-19. V lost 0 bases and J lost 7; bases outside the gene matches: 5. Germline CDR1 GTSNPN, CDR2 SVGIG (reference sequence). The CDR3 is 15 residues long. Assay used: immunoSEQ multiplex PCR; TCRdb lists only in-frame clones, some missing. Of 130,000 or so clones listed, about 80% are singletons. Participant-given clinical history determined each cohort assignment. The receptor was isolated from a middle-aged man who had recovered from COVID-19. Sequenced material: PBMCs or T cells enriched from blood (not recorded which). The V call is TRBV30, the J call TRBJ1-6; 8 bases line up with TRBD1. This CDR3 is CAWSVVGQVNSPLHF. The CDR3 DNA follows: TGTGCCTGGAGTGTAGTGGGACAGGTCAATTCACCCCTCCACTTT. The full variable domain, rest sourced from reference TRBV30 and TRBJ1-6, is SQTIHQWPATLVQPVGSPLSLECTVEGTSNPNLYWYRQAAGRGLQLLFYSVGIGQISSEVPQNLSASRPQDRQFILSSKKLLLSDSGFYLCAWSVVGQVNSPLHFGNGTRLTVT.